Reported below is one T cell receptor (beta chain). Those enrolled, adults aged roughly 18 to 90 years, came from under 25 US areas. Self-reported history from a screening survey and questionnaire set each donor's cohort. The data originate from a study of blood T cell repertoires in COVID-19. For the study at large: Samples taken during acute and convalescent COVID-19 were collected in the United States, Italy and Spain. PBMCs, B-cell-depleted T cells, or T cells provided the cDNA or gDNA that made up the material.

This CDR3 has 15 amino acids. Germline lookup yields CDR1 SNHLY and CDR2 FYNNEI. V lost 7 bases and J 10 bases, leaving 25 bases between the germline ends. The repertoire was sequenced with immunoSEQ multiplex PCR; TCRdb's copy has only in-frame clones and lacks some. The sample comprises about 270,000 clones, 70% to 90% of which are singletons, and 9.1% rests with the top ten. Sequencing was performed on PBMCs or T cells enriched from blood (not recorded which). The chain uses TRBV2 and TRBJ2-5, with D perhaps TRBD2 (5 bases). This receptor was obtained from a woman aged 45 to 65 with acute COVID-19. The CDR3 DNA follows: TGTGCCAGCACCCCACGCCTCCCACCCACGGAGGACCAGTACTTC. Translating it yields CASTPRLPPTEDQYF.